This T cell receptor beta chain was found in a study of cytomegalovirus exposure and HLA in healthy donors. Study at large: Per a later analysis, the roughly 680 first-cohort and 100 to 150 validation repertoires shared one platform.

Profiling relied on immunoSEQ multiplex PCR, and the TCRdb table lists in-frame clones only, not all of them. The sample includes some 200,000 clones, 84% of them seen just once. Separate from the approximately 720-subject first cohort was the roughly 130-subject validation cohort, to which the donors belonged. V shed 5 bases and J shed 1 base, with 9 bases lying between them. Germline loops: CDR1 SGHAT, CDR2 FQNNGV. CDR3 length: 14 residues. Specimen: PBMCs. The chain uses TRBV11-2 and TRBJ1-3; D gene uncertain. The sequence was obtained from a woman aged 25 to 39 in good health and CMV-seropositive. Here the CDR3 reads CASSPQFSGNTIYF. The CDR3 DNA reads as TGTGCCAGCAGCCCCCAGTTTTCTGGAAACACCATATATTTT.